This T cell receptor beta chain was captured by sequencing in a study of cytomegalovirus exposure and HLA in healthy donors. Study-level information: HLA-typed donors contributed 80 million to 85 million unique TCRs, which were held in an early data release.

Germline V CDR1 and CDR2: MNHNS, SASEGT. J gave up 3 bases and V 4 bases, and 5 bases lay outside the gene matches. This CDR3 is 16 amino acids long. The PCR ran on 60 Vbeta and 13 Jbeta primers. TCRdb keeps only in-frame clones here, not all; method: immunoSEQ multiplex PCR. The sample consists of around 72,000 clones, around 64% of them appearing once. Sequencing input: PBMCs. V usage is TRBV6-1 and J usage is TRBJ2-7; 14 nucleotides align to TRBD2. The sequence was collected from a man aged 40-50 years in good health and CMV-seropositive. The CDR3, as DNA: TGTGCCAGCAGTGGGGGACTAGCGGGGGATGTCTACGAGCAGTACTTC. Its protein product is CASSGGLAGDVYEQYF.